This T cell receptor (beta chain) appears in the sequencing data of a study of OX40 agonist ivuxolimab in advanced cancers. Across the study: Patients were treated with ivuxolimab, an agonistic anti-OX40 (CD134) antibody.

The germline gives CDR1 SGHDN, CDR2 FVKESK. With V trimmed by 3 bases and J by 0 bases, 7 bases remained unmatched. The CDR3 spans 16 residues. The data were produced by immunoSEQ multiplex PCR, yet TCRdb's version contains in-frame clones alone and is incomplete. The table has approximately 60,000 clones, roughly 93% seen once. The timepoints at which blood was sampled were baseline, cycle 4 day 1, and cycle 7 day 1. This receptor was taken from an adult with an advanced solid tumor such as melanoma, head and neck, liver or kidney cancer. Here the sequenced sample was CD4+ or CD8+ T cells sorted from blood, taken in a trial of the OX40 agonist ivuxolimab. The V call is TRBV14, the J call TRBJ1-1; 7 positions match TRBD1. The CDR3 region is CASSHGQALLNTEAFF. CDR3 bases: TGTGCCAGCAGCCACGGACAGGCCCTTCTGAACACTGAAGCTTTCTTT. The full variable domain, completed using reference TRBV14 and TRBJ1-1, is EAGVTQFPSHSVIEKGQTVTLRCDPISGHDNLYWYRRVMGKEIKFLLHFVKESKQDESGMPNNRFLAERTGGTYSTLKVQPAELEDSGVYFCASSHGQALLNTEAFFGQGTRLTVV.